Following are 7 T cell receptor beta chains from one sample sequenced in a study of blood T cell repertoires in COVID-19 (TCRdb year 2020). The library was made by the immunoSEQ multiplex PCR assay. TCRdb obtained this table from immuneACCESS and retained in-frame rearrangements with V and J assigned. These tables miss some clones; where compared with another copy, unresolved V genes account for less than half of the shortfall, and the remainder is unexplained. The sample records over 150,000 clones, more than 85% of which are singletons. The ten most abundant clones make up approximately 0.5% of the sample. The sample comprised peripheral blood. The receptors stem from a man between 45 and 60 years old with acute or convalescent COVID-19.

CDR3 in amino acids: CASSYGGLHTQYF. DNA for the CDR3: TGTGCCAGCAGTTACGGGGGCTTACATACGCAGTATTTT. This chain connects TRBV6-2 or TRBV6-3 to TRBJ2-3, with D perhaps TRBD1 (6 bases). The CDR3 is 13 amino acids. V was shortened by 2 bases and J by 7 bases, with 10 bases between the two germline ends. CDR1 MNHEY and CDR2 SVGEGT come from the germline V gene.

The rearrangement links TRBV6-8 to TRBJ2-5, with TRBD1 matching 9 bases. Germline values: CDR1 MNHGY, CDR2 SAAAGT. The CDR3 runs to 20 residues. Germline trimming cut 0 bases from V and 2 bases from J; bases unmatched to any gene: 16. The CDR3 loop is CASSYSRYYRGPHVQETQYF. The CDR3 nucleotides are TGTGCCAGCAGTTACTCTAGATATTACAGGGGGCCGCATGTACAAGAGACCCAGTACTTC.

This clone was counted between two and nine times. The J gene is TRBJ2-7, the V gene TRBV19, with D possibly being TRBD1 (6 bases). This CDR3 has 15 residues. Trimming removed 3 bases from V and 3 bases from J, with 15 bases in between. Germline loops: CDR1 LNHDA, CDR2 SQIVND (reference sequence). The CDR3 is CASSIGRGLLYEQYF. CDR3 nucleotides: TGTGCCAGTAGTATTGGCAGGGGTTTACTCTACGAGCAGTACTTC.

CDR3 sequence (DNA): TGTGCCAGCAGTTTAGGAGGGGGCTTTGGAAACACCATATATTTT. Encoded protein: CASSLGGGFGNTIYF. The genes are TRBV27 and TRBJ1-3; TRBD1 aligns across 7 bases. With V trimmed by 2 bases and J by 3 bases, 4 bases remained unmatched. Germline-derived CDR1 and CDR2 are MNHEY and SMNVEV (reference sequence). The CDR3 runs 15 residues.

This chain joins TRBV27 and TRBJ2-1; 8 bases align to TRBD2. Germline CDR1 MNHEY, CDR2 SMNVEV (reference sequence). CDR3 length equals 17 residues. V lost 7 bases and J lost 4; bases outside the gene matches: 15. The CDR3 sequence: CASIPSGSLWVYNEQFF. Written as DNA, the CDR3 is TGTGCCAGCATCCCCAGCGGGAGCCTTTGGGTTTACAATGAGCAGTTCTTC.

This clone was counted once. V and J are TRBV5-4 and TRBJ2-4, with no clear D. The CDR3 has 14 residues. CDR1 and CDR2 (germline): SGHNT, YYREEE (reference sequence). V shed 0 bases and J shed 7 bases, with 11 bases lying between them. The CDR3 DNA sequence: TGTGCCAGCAGCTTGGGACTTGAAGTTAACATTCAGTACTTC. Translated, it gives CASSLGLEVNIQYF.

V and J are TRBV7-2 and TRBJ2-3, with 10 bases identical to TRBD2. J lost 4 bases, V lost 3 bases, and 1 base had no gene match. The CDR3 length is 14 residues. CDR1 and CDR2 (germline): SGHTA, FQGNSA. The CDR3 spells CASSLTSGSDTQYF. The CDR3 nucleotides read TGTGCCAGCAGCTTGACTAGCGGGTCAGATACGCAGTATTTT.